What follows describes a single T cell receptor (beta chain). Its antigen is not yet known. Per-base qualities were not stored, and no clone one base away is much larger. Any patient with an uncontrolled infection, another autoimmune disease, pregnancy or lactation was excluded. Diagnoses relied on clinical symptoms, serum thyroxine and TRAb, thyroid ultrasound and orbital computed tomography. Total RNA was extracted using Trizol reagent, and RNA quality was assessed on an Agilent 2100 Bioanalyzer. The data derive from a study of T cells in Graves' hyperthyroidism and ophthalmopathy (dated by TCRdb to the late 2010s). At the level of the whole study: A discovery cohort of about a hundred patients, roughly 45 with Graves' ophthalmopathy and about 60 with stable Graves' hyperthyroidism, was used to find distinguishing TCR V-J signatures. Prospective prediction of ophthalmopathy was tested in an independent validation cohort of fewer than 20 hyperthyroidism patients and roughly 16 patients who later progressed to ophthalmopathy. The 100 or so discovery patients were randomly divided into training and test sets at a 7:3 ratio. Thyroid tissue and blood T-cell repertoires from roughly six Graves' hyperthyroidism patients were also compared in the study. After sampling, hyperthyroidism patients received methimazole starting at 30 mg daily, and ophthalmopathy patients received high-dose intravenous methylprednisolone. The paper describes TCR Vbeta CDR3 sequencing of around 130 peripheral blood samples, made up of 43 ophthalmopathy patients, 70 to 75 hyperthyroidism patients and 17 progressor patients. Broader findings and caveats from the paper: A 13 V-J signature model separated ophthalmopathy from stable hyperthyroidism, with around 90% sensitivity and 81% to 83% specificity in cross-validation and 80%/75% in testing. Most expanded thyroid clonotypes (frequency above 0.001) were also detected in blood, a finding suggesting that blood repertoires may reflect thyroid immune responses. During validation, the model predicted progression to ophthalmopathy a median of approximately 7 months ahead of onset, with roughly 65% sensitivity and more than 72% specificity. Sample size was not statistically predetermined, and investigators were not blinded to group allocation.

Amplification of TCR beta CDR3 regions was carried out from RNA transcripts. For the first round of RT-PCR on the TCR CDR3, the HTBI primer set was used together with the Qiagen OneStep RT-PCR kit. A second multiplex PCR round built the libraries, followed by size selection and purification. Paired-end sequencing of the libraries was performed with 100 bp reads on an Illumina HiSeq2000. In the paper's pipeline: Raw data were processed with SOAPnuke, discarding reads with adapters, uncalled bases, mean Phred below 15, or no exact constant-primer or identifier match. COPE v1.2.5 was used to merge high-quality paired reads, and clonotypes were defined as unique nucleotide sequences. MiTCR v1.1 was used to align clonotypes to the IMGT TRBV, TRBD and TRBJ reference segments. The analysis was restricted to V-J combinations with a frequency above 0.0001, which together covered roughly 99% of the repertoires. The TCS score was defined as the ratio of F50 (clonal expansion) to E x V (chaos), calculated using BLOSUM62-based TCRdist between CDR3 peptides within each V-J. Welch's t-statistics and random forest reduced roughly 530 V-J features to under 15, which were used in a naive Bayes classifier (R e1071). The Morisita-Horn index was used to measure how similar the thyroid and blood repertoires were. Using fastp at Q25 and MiXCR, TCRdb reprocessed the public reads and kept productive beta chains. Rows with one shared CDR3 protein collapse into an entry with the most common genes and DNA. These V and J calls originate from TCRdb's pipeline instead of the authors' own analysis. The sample records 650,000 to 800,000 distinct CDR3 sequences, roughly 45% of which are singletons. The ten largest clones take up more than 7% of the sample.

Trimming takes 7 bases off V and 5 bases off J; junction bases not matched to a gene: 6. The CDR3 spans 13 residues, from the cysteine through the phenylalanine. CDR3 DNA is the only sequence kept; it has 39 bases, read in frame from the first base. Per the germline V gene, SGHVT is the CDR1 and SQSDAQ is the CDR2. The rearrangement combines TRBV7-4 with TRBJ2-7; TRBD2 fits 9 bases in the junction. The sequenced sample consisted of peripheral blood or thyroid tissue (not recorded which). The receptor's source is an adult man with Graves' disease, either hyperthyroidism or ophthalmopathy (not recorded which). The DNA sequence follows: TGTGCCAGCACGCTAGCGGGAAACCACGAGCAGTACTTC. The encoded protein is CASTLAGNHEQYF. Reference TRBV7-4 and TRBJ2-7 genes cover what lies past the CDR3, so the full variable domain is GAGVSQSPRYKVAKRGRDVALRCDSISGHVTLYWYRQTLGQGSEVLTYSQSDAQRDKSGRPSGRFSAERPERSVSTLKIQRTEQGDSAVYLCASTLAGNHEQYFGPGTRLTVT.